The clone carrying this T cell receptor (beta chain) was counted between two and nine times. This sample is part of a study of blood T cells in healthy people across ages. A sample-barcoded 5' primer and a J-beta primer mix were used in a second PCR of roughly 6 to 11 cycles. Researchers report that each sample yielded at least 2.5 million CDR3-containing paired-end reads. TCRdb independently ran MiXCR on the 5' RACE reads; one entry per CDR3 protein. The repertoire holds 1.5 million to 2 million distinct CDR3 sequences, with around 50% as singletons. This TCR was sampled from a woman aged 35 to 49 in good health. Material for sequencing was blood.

Here the CDR3 DNA reads TGTGCCAGCAGCCAAGATGGGAGGGTAGGCTACACCTTC. Its protein is CASSQDGRVGYTF. The V call is TRBV4-2, the J call TRBJ1-2; D ambiguous. The CDR3 spans 13 residues. Trimming removed 0 bases at V and 8 bases at J, with 10 bases between. The germline V gene has CDR1 LGHNA and CDR2 YNFKEQ.